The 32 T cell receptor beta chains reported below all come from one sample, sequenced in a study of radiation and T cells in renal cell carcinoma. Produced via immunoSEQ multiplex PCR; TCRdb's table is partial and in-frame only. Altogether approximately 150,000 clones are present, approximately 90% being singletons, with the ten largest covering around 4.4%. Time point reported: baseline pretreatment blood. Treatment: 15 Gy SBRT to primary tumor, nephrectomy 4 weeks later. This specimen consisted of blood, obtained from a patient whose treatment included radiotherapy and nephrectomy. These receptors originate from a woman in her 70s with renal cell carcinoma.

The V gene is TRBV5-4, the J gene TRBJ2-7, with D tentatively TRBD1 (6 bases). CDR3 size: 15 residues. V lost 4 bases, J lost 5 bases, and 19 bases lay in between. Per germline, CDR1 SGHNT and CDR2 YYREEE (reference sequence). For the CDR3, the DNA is TGTGCCAGCAGCCGGCCGGGACAAGGCCTAAACGAGCAGTACTTC. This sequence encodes CASSRPGQGLNEQYF.

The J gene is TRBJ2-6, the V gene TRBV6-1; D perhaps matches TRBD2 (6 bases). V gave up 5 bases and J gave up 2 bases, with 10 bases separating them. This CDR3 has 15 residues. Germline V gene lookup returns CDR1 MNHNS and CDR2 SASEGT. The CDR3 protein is CASSSWGAGANVLTF. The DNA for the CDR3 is TGTGCCAGCAGTTCATGGGGGGCTGGGGCCAACGTCCTGACTTTC.

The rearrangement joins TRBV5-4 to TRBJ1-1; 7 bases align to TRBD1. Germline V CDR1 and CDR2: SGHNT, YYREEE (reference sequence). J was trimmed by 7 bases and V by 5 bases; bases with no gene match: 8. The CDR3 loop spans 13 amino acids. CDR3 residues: CASRVNRGNEAFF. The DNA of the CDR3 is TGTGCCAGCAGGGTCAACAGGGGAAATGAAGCTTTCTTT.

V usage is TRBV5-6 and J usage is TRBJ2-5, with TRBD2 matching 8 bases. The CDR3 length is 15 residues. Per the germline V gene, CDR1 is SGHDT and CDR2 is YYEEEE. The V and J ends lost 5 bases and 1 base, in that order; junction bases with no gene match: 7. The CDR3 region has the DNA TGTGCCAGCAGACCCGGGACTAGGCTCCAAGAGACCCAGTACTTC. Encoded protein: CASRPGTRLQETQYF.

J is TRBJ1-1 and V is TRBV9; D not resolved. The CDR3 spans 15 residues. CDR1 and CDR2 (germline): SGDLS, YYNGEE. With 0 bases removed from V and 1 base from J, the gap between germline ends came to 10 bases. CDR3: CASSVGPAGNTEAFF. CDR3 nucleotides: TGTGCCAGCAGCGTAGGGCCCGCGGGGAACACTGAAGCTTTCTTT.

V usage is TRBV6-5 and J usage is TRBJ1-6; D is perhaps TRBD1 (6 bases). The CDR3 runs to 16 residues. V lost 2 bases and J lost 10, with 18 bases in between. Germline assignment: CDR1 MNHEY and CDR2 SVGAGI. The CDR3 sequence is CASSYIGVSGGSPLHF. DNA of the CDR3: TGTGCCAGCAGTTACATAGGGGTTTCGGGGGGCTCACCCCTCCACTTT.

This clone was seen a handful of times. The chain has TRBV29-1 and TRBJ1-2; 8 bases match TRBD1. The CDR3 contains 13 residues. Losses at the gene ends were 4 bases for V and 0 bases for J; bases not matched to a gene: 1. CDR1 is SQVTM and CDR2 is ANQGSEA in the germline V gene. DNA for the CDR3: TGCAGCGTTGGGACAGGGACTAACTATGGCTACACCTTC. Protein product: CSVGTGTNYGYTF.

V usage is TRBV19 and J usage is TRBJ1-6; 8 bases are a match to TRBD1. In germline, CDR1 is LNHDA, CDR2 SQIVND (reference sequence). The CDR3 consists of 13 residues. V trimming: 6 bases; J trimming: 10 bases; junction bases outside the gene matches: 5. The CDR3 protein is CASSDRGLSPLHF. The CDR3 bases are TGTGCCAGTAGCGACAGGGGACTATCACCCCTCCACTTT.

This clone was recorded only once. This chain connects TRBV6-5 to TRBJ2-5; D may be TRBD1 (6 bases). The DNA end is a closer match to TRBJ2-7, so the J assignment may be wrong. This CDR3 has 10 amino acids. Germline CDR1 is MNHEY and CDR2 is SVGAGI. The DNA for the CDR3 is TGTGCCAGCAAGGGGGACGAGCAGTACTTC. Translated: CASKGDEQYF.

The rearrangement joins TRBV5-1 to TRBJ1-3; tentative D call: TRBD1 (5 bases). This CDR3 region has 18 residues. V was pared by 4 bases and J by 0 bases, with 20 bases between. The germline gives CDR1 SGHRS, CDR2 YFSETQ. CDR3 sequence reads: CASSPGSTGRNSGNTIYF. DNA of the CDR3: TGCGCCAGCAGCCCTGGGTCAACGGGACGCAACTCTGGAAACACCATATATTTT. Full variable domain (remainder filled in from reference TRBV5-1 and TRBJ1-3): KAGVTQTPRYLIKTRGQQVTLSCSPISGHRSVSWYQQTPGQGLQFLFEYFSETQRNKGNFPGRFSGRQFSNSRSEMNVSTLELGDSALYLCASSPGSTGRNSGNTIYFGEGSWLTVV.

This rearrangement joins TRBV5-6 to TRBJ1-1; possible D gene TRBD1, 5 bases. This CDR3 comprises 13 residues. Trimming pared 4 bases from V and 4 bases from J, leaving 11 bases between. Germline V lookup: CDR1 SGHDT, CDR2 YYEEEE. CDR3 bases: TGTGCCAGCAGCACGGGGGGGAGCACTGAAGCTTTCTTT. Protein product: CASSTGGSTEAFF.

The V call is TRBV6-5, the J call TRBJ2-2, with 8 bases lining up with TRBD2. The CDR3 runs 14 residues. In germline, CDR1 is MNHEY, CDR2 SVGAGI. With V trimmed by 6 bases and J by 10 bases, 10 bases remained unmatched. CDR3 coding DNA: TGTGCCAGCAGCCGAATTGCGCGGGGGGAGGAGCTGTTTTTT. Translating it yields CASSRIARGEELFF.

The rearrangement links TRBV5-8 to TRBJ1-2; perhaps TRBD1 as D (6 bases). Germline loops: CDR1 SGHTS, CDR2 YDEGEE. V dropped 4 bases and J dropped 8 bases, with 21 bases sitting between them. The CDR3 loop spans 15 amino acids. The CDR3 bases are TGTGCCAGCAGCCAACGGGATGGGGGCCTCAGAGGCTACACCTTC. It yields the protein CASSQRDGGLRGYTF.

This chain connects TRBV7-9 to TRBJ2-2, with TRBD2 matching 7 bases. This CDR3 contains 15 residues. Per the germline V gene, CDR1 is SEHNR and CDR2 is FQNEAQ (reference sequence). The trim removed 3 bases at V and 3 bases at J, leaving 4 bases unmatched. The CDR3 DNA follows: TGTGCCAGCAGCTTCGGTCTAGCGGACACCGGGGAGCTGTTTTTT. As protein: CASSFGLADTGELFF. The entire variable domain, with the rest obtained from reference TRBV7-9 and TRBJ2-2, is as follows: DTGVSQNPRHKITKRGQNVTFRCDPISEHNRLYWYRQTLGQGPEFLTYFQNEAQLEKSRLLSDRFSAERPKGSFSTLEIQRTEQGDSAMYLCASSFGLADTGELFFGEGSRLTVL.

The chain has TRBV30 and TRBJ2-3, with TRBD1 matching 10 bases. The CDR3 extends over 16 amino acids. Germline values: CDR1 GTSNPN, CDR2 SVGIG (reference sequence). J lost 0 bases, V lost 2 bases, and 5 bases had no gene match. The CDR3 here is CAWSTLGQGSTDTQYF. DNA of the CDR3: TGTGCCTGGAGTACCCTGGGACAGGGGAGCACAGATACGCAGTATTTT.

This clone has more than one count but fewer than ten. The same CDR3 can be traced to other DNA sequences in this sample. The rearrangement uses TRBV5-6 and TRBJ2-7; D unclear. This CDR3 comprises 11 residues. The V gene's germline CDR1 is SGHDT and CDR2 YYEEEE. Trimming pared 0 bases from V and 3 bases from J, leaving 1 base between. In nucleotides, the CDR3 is TGTGCCAGCAGCTTGGGCTACGAGCAGTACTTC. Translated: CASSLGYEQYF.

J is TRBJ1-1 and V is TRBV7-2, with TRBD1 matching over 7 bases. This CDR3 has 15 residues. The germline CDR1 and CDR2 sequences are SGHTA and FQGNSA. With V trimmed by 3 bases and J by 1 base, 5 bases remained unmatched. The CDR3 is CASSFPTGTNTEAFF. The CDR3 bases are TGTGCCAGCAGCTTCCCGACAGGGACGAACACTGAAGCTTTCTTT.

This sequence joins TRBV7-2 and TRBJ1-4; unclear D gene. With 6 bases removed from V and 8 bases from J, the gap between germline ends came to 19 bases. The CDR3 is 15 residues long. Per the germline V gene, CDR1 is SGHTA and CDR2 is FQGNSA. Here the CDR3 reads CASSNRSGPYEKLFF. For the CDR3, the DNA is TGTGCCAGCAGTAATAGGTCCGGGCCCTACGAAAAACTGTTTTTT.

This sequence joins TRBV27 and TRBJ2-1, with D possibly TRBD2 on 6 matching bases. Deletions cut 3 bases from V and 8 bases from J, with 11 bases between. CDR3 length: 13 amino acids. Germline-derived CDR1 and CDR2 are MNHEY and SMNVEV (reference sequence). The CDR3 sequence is CASSFSERDEQFF. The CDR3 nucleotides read TGTGCCAGCAGTTTTTCGGAGCGGGATGAGCAGTTCTTC.

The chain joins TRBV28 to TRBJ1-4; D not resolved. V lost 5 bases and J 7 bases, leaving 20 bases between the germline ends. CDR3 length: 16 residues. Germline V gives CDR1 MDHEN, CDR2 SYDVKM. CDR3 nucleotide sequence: TGTGCCAGCAGTCCCCACGACATTGTCGGCTTTGAAAAACTGTTTTTT. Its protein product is CASSPHDIVGFEKLFF.

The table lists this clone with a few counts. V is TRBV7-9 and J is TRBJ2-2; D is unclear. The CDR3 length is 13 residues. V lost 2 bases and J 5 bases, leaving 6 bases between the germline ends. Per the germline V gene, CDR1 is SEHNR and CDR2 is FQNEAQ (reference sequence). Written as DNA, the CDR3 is TGTGCCAGCAGCTTAATAGGGACCGGGGAGCTGTTTTTT. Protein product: CASSLIGTGELFF.

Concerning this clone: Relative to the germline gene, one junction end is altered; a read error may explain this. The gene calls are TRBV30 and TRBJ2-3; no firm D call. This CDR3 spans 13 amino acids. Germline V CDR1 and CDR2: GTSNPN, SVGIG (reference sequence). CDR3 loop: CAWSSGSRDTQYF. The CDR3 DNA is TGTGCCTGGAGTTCCGGCAGCAGAGATACGCAGTATTTT.

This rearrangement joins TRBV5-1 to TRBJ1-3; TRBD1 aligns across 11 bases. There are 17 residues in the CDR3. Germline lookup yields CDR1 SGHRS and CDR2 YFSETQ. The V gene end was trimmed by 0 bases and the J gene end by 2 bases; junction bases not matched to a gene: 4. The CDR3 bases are TGCGCCAGCAGCTTGGTGGGGACAGGGGGGCCTGGAAACACCATATATTTT. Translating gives CASSLVGTGGPGNTIYF. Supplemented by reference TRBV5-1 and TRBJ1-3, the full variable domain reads KAGVTQTPRYLIKTRGQQVTLSCSPISGHRSVSWYQQTPGQGLQFLFEYFSETQRNKGNFPGRFSGRQFSNSRSEMNVSTLELGDSALYLCASSLVGTGGPGNTIYFGEGSWLTVV.

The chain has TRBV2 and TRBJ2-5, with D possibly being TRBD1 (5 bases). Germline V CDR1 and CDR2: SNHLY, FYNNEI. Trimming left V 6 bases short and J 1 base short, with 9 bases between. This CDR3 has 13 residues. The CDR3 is CASSLDSQETQYF. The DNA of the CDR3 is TGTGCCAGCAGCCTCGACAGCCAAGAGACCCAGTACTTC.

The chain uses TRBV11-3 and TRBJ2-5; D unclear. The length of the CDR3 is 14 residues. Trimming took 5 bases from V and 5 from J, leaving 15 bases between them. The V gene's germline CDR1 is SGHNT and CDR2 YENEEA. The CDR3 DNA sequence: TGTGCCAGCAGCGGAAGACATAGGGCGGAGACCCAGTACTTC. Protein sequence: CASSGRHRAETQYF.

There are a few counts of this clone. For the CDR3, the DNA is TGTGCCAGCAGCTTGACAGGGACGACCGGGGAGCTGTTTTTT. It is translated as CASSLTGTTGELFF. This rearrangement joins TRBV7-9 to TRBJ2-2; 7 bases are shared with TRBD1. The CDR3 spans 14 residues. V was clipped by 3 bases and J by 5 bases; unmatched bases: 3. Germline CDR1 is SEHNR and CDR2 is FQNEAQ (reference sequence).

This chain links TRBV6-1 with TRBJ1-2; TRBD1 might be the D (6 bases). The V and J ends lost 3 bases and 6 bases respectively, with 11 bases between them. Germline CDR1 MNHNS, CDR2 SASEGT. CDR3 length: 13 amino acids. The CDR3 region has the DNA TGTGCCAGCAGTGACAGGACAGCAAATGGCTACACCTTC. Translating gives CASSDRTANGYTF.

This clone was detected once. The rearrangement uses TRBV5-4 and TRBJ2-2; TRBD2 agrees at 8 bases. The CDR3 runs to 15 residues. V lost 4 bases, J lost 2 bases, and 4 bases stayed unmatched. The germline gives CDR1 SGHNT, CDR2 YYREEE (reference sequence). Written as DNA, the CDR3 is TGTGCCAGCAGCCGGGGGGGACTAAACACCGGGGAGCTGTTTTTT. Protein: CASSRGGLNTGELFF.

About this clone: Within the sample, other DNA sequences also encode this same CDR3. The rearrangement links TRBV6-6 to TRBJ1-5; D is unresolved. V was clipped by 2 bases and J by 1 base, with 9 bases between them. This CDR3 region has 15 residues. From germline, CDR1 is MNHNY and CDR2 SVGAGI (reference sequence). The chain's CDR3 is CASSYEGGSNQPQHF. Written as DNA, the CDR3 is TGTGCCAGCAGTTACGAGGGTGGAAGCAATCAGCCCCAGCATTTT.

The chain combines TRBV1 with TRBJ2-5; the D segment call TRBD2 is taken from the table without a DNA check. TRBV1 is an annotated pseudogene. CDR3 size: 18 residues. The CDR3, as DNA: TGCACCAGCAGCCAAGAGGTCGGAAGGCTAGCGGGGAGGGAGACCCAGTACTTC. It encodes CTSSQEVGRLAGRETQYF.

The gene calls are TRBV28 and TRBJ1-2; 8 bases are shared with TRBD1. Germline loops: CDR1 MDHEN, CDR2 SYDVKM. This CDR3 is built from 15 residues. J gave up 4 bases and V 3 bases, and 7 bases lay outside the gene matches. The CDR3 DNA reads TGTGCCAGCAGTTTTGGGGCAGGGGGCGTCTATGGCTACACCTTC. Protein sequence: CASSFGAGGVYGYTF.

The CDR3 is CASRTGRSYGYTF. The CDR3 DNA reads TGTGCCAGCAGGACCGGACGGAGCTATGGCTACACCTTC. V is TRBV6-5 and J is TRBJ1-2; D not certain. V lost 6 bases and J lost 4, with 12 bases in between. The CDR3 has 13 residues. CDR1 and CDR2 (germline): MNHEY, SVGAGI.